These 21 T cell receptor beta chains were all obtained from the same sample, sequenced in a study of T cells in Graves' hyperthyroidism and ophthalmopathy. TCR beta CDR3 regions were amplified from RNA transcripts. When the TCR CDR3 underwent first-round RT-PCR, the HTBI primer set was used. TCRdb re-called the multiplex PCR reads through MiXCR, storing one row per CDR3 protein. The data contain 370,000 or so distinct CDR3 sequences, 20% to 25% of them seen just once; the ten biggest clones take up 73%. The sample consisted of blood. These receptors were collected from a man over 45 with Graves' hyperthyroidism.

This clonotype was counted ten times or more. CDR3 sequence: CASSLGAGMINEQFF. The CDR3 nucleotides are TGTGCCAGCAGTTTAGGAGCGGGAATGATCAATGAGCAGTTCTTC. The V and J genes are TRBV27 and TRBJ2-1, with 7 nucleotides matching TRBD2. The germline V gene has CDR1 MNHEY and CDR2 SMNVEV (reference sequence). This CDR3 is 15 amino acids long. The trim removed 2 bases at V and 6 bases at J, leaving 7 bases unmatched.

This clonotype was detected a few times. The CDR3 is CASSDPLEQYF. The CDR3 bases are TGTGCCAGCAGTGATCCGCTCGAGCAGTACTTC. The chain couples TRBV2 to TRBJ2-7; no firm D call. The CDR3 runs 11 residues. V gave up 3 bases and J gave up 6 bases, with 6 bases separating them. CDR1 is SNHLY and CDR2 is FYNNEI in the germline V gene.

At least ten counts were recorded for this clonotype. This chain connects TRBV27 to TRBJ2-1; 8 positions agree with TRBD2. CDR1 and CDR2 (germline): MNHEY, SMNVEV (reference sequence). Germline trimming cut 5 bases from V and 8 bases from J; bases unmatched to any gene: 8. The CDR3 contains 14 residues. CDR3 residues: CASSLSTSADEQFF. The CDR3, as DNA: TGTGCCAGCAGTCTCTCGACTAGCGCGGATGAGCAGTTCTTC.

This clonotype was recorded many times. This chain joins TRBV7-3 and TRBJ2-1; D not resolved. The CDR3 runs 15 residues. Germline CDR1 reads SGHTA; CDR2 reads FQGTGA. V gave up 0 bases and J gave up 6 bases, with 12 bases separating them. For the CDR3, the DNA is TGTGCCAGCAGCTTAACCCATCCACCAGGCAATGAGCAGTTCTTC. Translated, it gives CASSLTHPPGNEQFF. Filled out from reference TRBV7-3 and TRBJ2-1, the complete variable domain reads GAGVSQTPSNKVTEKGKYVELRCDPISGHTALYWYRQSLGQGPEFLIYFQGTGAADDSGLPNDRFFAVRPEGSVSTLKIQRTERGDSAVYLCASSLTHPPGNEQFFGPGTRLTVL.

This clonotype turned up a few times. V and J are TRBV2 and TRBJ1-5; the D gene is possibly TRBD1 (5 bases). Germline V lookup: CDR1 SNHLY, CDR2 FYNNEI. This CDR3 spans 16 amino acids. The V and J ends lost 3 bases and 1 base respectively, with 13 bases between them. The CDR3 sequence is CASSDRGRRSNQPQHF. The CDR3 region has the DNA TGTGCCAGCAGTGACCGGGGACGACGGAGCAATCAGCCCCAGCATTTT.

This clonotype came up many times. The V and J genes are TRBV12-3 or TRBV12-4 and TRBJ2-3, with D unresolved. The CDR3 is 17 amino acids. Trimming took 5 bases from V and 2 from J, leaving 20 bases between them. The CDR3 is CASSRAMGIGPTDTQYF. The CDR3 DNA is TGTGCCAGCAGTCGTGCTATGGGGATCGGCCCCACAGATACGCAGTATTTT.

This clonotype was recorded a few times. The V and J genes are TRBV7-9 and TRBJ2-1, with D uncertain. V lost 2 bases and J lost 4, with 9 bases in between. This CDR3 has 14 residues. Germline V CDR1 and CDR2: SEHNR, FQNEAQ (reference sequence). CDR3 in amino acids: CASSLSADYNEQFF. The CDR3 coding sequence is TGTGCCAGCAGCTTATCGGCGGATTACAATGAGCAGTTCTTC.

The J gene is TRBJ1-2, the V gene TRBV28; 9 nucleotides match TRBD1. CDR3 length: 16 residues. V shed 5 bases and J 2 bases; nucleotides not matched to a gene: 9. CDR1 is MDHEN, CDR2 SYDVKM, per germline. CDR3 sequence (DNA): TGTGCCAGCAGTAACCGCCGAGGGACAGGGAACTATGGCTACACCTTC. Translating it yields CASSNRRGTGNYGYTF.

This sequence joins TRBV7-6 and TRBJ2-2; 11 bases are a match to TRBD2. The J segment lost 1 base and the V segment lost 7 bases, leaving 5 bases of the junction unmatched. CDR1 and CDR2 from the germline V gene are SGHVS and FNYEAQ. The CDR3 loop spans 16 amino acids. The CDR3 bases are TGTGCCAGCACTCTCGGGACTAGCGGGAACACCGGGGAGCTGTTTTTT. Its translation: CASTLGTSGNTGELFF.

The chain carries TRBV20-1 and TRBJ2-3; 7 nucleotides agree with TRBD1. Judging by the DNA end, TRBJ1-5 fits better; the J call may be wrong. Per germline, CDR1 DFQATT and CDR2 SNEGSKA (reference sequence). The CDR3 spans 13 residues. The CDR3 sequence: CSAREGAGDTQHF. In nucleotides, the CDR3 is TGCAGTGCCCGGGAGGGGGCCGGAGATACGCAGCATTTT.

In its sample, this clonotype was seen many times. The chain links TRBV2 to TRBJ2-7; tentatively, D is TRBD2 (6 bases). V gave up 6 bases and J gave up 2 bases, with 17 bases separating them. The CDR3 is 15 residues long. The germline gives CDR1 SNHLY, CDR2 FYNNEI. The CDR3 loop is CASRSPGTPTYEQYF. CDR3 DNA sequence: TGTGCCAGCAGATCTCCCGGGACTCCCACCTACGAGCAGTACTTC.

On this clonotype: One junction end does not reproduce the germline sequence, and a read error may be involved. The rearrangement uses TRBV5-1 and TRBJ2-5; 11 bases match TRBD2. CDR3 length: 17 amino acids. The germline V gene encodes CDR1 SGHRS and CDR2 YFSETQ. CDR3 sequence (DNA): TGCGCCAGCAGCCTAAGCCTAGCGGGGGGTCCACAAGAGGCCCAGTACTTC. Its protein is CASSLSLAGGPQEAQYF.

The rearrangement joins TRBV28 to TRBJ2-1; 14 nucleotides match TRBD2. V lost 4 bases to trimming and J lost 4 bases; unmatched junction nucleotides: 12. This CDR3 has 19 residues. The germline gives CDR1 MDHEN, CDR2 SYDVKM. The CDR3 DNA reads TGTGCCAGCAGTTACAGACTAGCGGGAGGGCCAAAAGGGTACAATGAGCAGTTCTTC. It yields the protein CASSYRLAGGPKGYNEQFF.

In this sample, this clonotype turned up many times. This chain links TRBV27 with TRBJ2-3, with TRBD1 matching over 7 bases. Trimming removed 9 bases from V and 3 bases from J; junction bases left unmatched: 9. Germline CDR1 and CDR2: MNHEY and SMNVEV (reference sequence). CDR3 length: 14 amino acids. Written as DNA, the CDR3 is TGTGCCAGTCACAGGGGTGGATGGACAGATACGCAGTATTTT. Protein product: CASHRGGWTDTQYF.

V usage is TRBV18 and J usage is TRBJ1-3; D remains ambiguous. The CDR3 length is 15 residues. The V end lost 6 bases, the J end lost 7 bases, and 19 bases lay between the germline ends. The germline V gene has CDR1 KGHSH and CDR2 LQKENI. CDR3 sequence reads: CASSLKAGVENTIYF. In DNA, the CDR3 is TGTGCCAGCTCTCTCAAAGCTGGTGTTGAGAACACCATATATTTT.

This clonotype was seen repeatedly, ten times or more. DNA of the CDR3: TGTGCCAGCAGCGCGCAGGGAGGCACGGGCGAGCAGTACTTC. As protein: CASSAQGGTGEQYF. V usage is TRBV11-2 and J usage is TRBJ2-7, with D perhaps matching TRBD2 (6 bases). V was clipped by 5 bases and J by 6 bases, with 17 bases between them. Germline V gene lookup returns CDR1 SGHAT and CDR2 FQNNGV. The CDR3 totals 14 residues.

In this sample, this clonotype turned up a few times. The chain recombines TRBV24-1 with TRBJ2-7; TRBD1 might be the D (5 bases). Looked up from germline, CDR1 is KGHDR and CDR2 is SFDVKD. Trimming took off 2 bases at V and 7 bases at J, with 11 bases between the two ends. This CDR3 has 13 residues. The CDR3 nucleotides are TGTGCCACCAGTGATTCCACAGGTACGGAGCAGTACTTC. It encodes CATSDSTGTEQYF.

This clonotype was counted at least ten times. The CDR3 DNA reads TGTGCCAGCAGTGAAGAAACTAGCGGGAAATACAATGAGCAGTTCTTC. This encodes CASSEETSGKYNEQFF. The chain carries TRBV2 and TRBJ2-1; 10 bases fit TRBD2. CDR1 is SNHLY, CDR2 FYNNEI, per germline. This CDR3 is 16 amino acids long. J gave up 4 bases and V 1 base, and 4 bases lay outside the gene matches.

This clonotype was found many times. The chain links TRBV11-2 to TRBJ2-3; 7 bases are a match to TRBD2. Trimming removed 2 bases from V and 1 base from J; junction bases left unmatched: 0. This CDR3 spans 14 amino acids. Germline assignment: CDR1 SGHAT and CDR2 FQNNGV. The CDR3 protein is CASSLTSGTDTQYF. For the CDR3, the DNA is TGTGCCAGCAGCTTAACTAGCGGCACAGATACGCAGTATTTT. Complete variable domain (other parts from reference TRBV11-2 and TRBJ2-3): EAGVAQSPRYKIIEKRQSVAFWCNPISGHATLYWYQQILGQGPKLLIQFQNNGVVDDSQLPKDRFSAERLKGVDSTLKIQPAKLEDSAVYLCASSLTSGTDTQYFGPGTRLTVL.

Many counts were recorded for this clonotype. The J gene is TRBJ1-1, the V gene TRBV28; unclear D gene. CDR3 length: 14 amino acids. V shed 7 bases and J shed 0 bases, with 12 bases lying between them. Germline lookup yields CDR1 MDHEN and CDR2 SYDVKM. The CDR3, as DNA: TGTGCCAGCATCCCAGGCGGACTGAACACTGAAGCTTTCTTT. Residues: CASIPGGLNTEAFF.

The chain links TRBV20-1 to TRBJ2-3; D not certain. The CDR3 extends over 16 amino acids. Germline values: CDR1 DFQATT, CDR2 SNEGSKA (reference sequence). With 3 bases removed from V and 0 bases from J, the gap between germline ends came to 16 bases. The CDR3 DNA reads TGCAGTGCTAGTGAAACTTCACCTCTTAGCACAGATACGCAGTATTTT. It is translated as CSASETSPLSTDTQYF.